This T cell receptor (beta chain) was identified in a study of early T cells in non-severe SARS-CoV-2 infection. A word on this clonotype: Antigen specificity is unknown.

General study points: VDJdb matching favored anti-spike CD8 responses, missing private and CD4 specificities.

Germline CDR1 is SEHNR and CDR2 is FQNEAQ (reference sequence). V was pared by 2 bases and J by 5 bases, with 7 bases between. The CDR3 is made up of 13 amino acids. Unique molecular identifiers (one per individual cDNA molecule) were attached. TCRdb called the 5' RACE reads again in MiXCR, with one record for every CDR3 protein. The table has approximately 84,000 distinct CDR3 sequences, around 14% seen once. J is TRBJ2-1 and V is TRBV7-9, with D unresolved. The TCR comes from an adult who was a healthcare worker with PCR-confirmed SARS-CoV-2 infection or an uninfected control (not recorded which). The sequenced material came from whole blood. As DNA, the CDR3 is TGTGCCAGCAGCTTAAGCCGGGACAATGAGCAGTTCTTC. Protein: CASSLSRDNEQFF.